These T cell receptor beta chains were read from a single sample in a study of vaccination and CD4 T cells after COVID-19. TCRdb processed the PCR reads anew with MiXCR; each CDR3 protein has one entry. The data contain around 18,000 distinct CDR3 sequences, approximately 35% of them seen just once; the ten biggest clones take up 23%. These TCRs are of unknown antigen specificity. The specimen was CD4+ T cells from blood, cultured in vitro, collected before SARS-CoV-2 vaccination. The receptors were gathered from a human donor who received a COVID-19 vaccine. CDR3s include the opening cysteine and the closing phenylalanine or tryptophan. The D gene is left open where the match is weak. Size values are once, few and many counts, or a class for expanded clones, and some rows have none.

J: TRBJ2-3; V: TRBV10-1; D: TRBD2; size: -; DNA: TGCGCCAGCAGTGAGTCGACTAGCGGGGTTCGAAATACGCAGTATTTT; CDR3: CASSESTSGVRNTQYF
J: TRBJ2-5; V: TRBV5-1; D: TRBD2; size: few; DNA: TGCGCCAGCAGCTCGGGCGGGGGGGCCGTTAAGACCCAGTACTTC; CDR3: CASSSGGGAVKTQYF
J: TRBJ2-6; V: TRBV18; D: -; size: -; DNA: TGTGCCAGCTCACCACTACAGGGTGGCGGCTCTGGGGCCAACGTCCTGACTTTC; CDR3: CASSPLQGGGSGANVLTF
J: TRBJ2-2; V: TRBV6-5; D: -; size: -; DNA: TGTGCCAGCAGTTCTAGATTTGACACCGGGGAGCTGTTTTTT; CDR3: CASSSRFDTGELFF
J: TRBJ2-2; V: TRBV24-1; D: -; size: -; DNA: TGTGCCTCCGCCGGTGCCCCGAACACCGGGGAGCTGTTTTTT; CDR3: CASAGAPNTGELFF
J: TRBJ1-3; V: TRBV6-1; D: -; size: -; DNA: TGTGCCAGCAGTGAAGAATTTGGGGAGGATTATGGAAACACCATATATTTT; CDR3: CASSEEFGEDYGNTIYF
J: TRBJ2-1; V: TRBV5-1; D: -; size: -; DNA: TGCGCCAGCAGCTTATTCCCAGGGGAGAATGAGCAGTTCTTC; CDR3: CASSLFPGENEQFF
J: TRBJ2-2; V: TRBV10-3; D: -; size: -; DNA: TGTGCCATCAGCCCAGGCTCGAACACCGGGGAGCTGTTTTTT; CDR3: CAISPGSNTGELFF
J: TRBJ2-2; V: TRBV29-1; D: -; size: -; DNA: TGCAGCGTTGGGCAGGGCGGTGGCACCGGGGAGCTGTTTTTT; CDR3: CSVGQGGGTGELFF
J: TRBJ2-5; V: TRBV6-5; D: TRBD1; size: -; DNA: TGTGCCAGCAGTTACTCCAGGGGGGAGACCCAGTACTTC; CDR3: CASSYSRGETQYF
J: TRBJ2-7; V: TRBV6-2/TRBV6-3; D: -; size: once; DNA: TGTGCCAGCAGTGGGGCCGGTCACAGGGCCGATGCCTACGAGCAGTACTTC; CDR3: CASSGAGHRADAYEQYF
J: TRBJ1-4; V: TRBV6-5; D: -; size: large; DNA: TGTGCCAGCAGTTATGGGGCGGGGAGTTCAGGTAATGAAAAACTGTTTTTT; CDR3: CASSYGAGSSGNEKLFF
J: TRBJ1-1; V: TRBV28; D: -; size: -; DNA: TGTGCCAGCAGTTTACAGCAGAACACTGAAGCTTTCTTT; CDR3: CASSLQQNTEAFF
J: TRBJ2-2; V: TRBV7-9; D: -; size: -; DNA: TGTGCCAGCAGCTCAGATTTGAACACCGGGGAGCTGTTTTTT; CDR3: CASSSDLNTGELFF
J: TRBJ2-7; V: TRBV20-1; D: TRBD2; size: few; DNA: TGCAGTGCTAGAACTAGCGGCTTCTACGAGCAGTACTTC; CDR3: CSARTSGFYEQYF
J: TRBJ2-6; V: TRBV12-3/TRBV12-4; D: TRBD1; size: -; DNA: TGTGCCAGCAGTTCATGGTTAGGGACAGGGGTACTCGGTGGGGCCAACGTCCTGACTTTC; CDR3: CASSSWLGTGVLGGANVLTF
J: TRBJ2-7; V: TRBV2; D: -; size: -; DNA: TGTGCCAGCAGTGTTGGGCCAGGGGTCTACGAGCAGTACTTC; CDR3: CASSVGPGVYEQYF
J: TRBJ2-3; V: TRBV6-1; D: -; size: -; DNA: TGTGCCAGCAACCGAATGGGCGGGGCTACGGATACGCAGTATTTT; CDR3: CASNRMGGATDTQYF
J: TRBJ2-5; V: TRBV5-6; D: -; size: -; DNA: TGTGCCAGCAGACAGGGTATTGAGGTGGGGACCCAGTACTTC; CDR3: CASRQGIEVGTQYF
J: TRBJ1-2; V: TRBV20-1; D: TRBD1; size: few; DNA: TGCAGTGCCTGGGACAGTTCTAACTATGGCTACACCTTC; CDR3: CSAWDSSNYGYTF
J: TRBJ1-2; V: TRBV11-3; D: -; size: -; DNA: TGTGCCAGCAGCCCACGGGGGGGGCTAGGAACATTTTATGGCTACACCTTC; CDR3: CASSPRGGLGTFYGYTF
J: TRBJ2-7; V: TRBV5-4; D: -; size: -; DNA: TGTGCCAGCAGCTTAACGGCGACCTACGAGCAGTACTTC; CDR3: CASSLTATYEQYF
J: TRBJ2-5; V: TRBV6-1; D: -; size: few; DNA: TGTGCCAGCGGGGGGGCCGAGGAGACCCAGTACTTC; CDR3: CASGGAEETQYF
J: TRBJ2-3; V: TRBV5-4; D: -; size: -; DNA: TGTGCCAGCAGCTTGGCACCCACGGGCCCCACAGATACGCAGTATTTT; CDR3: CASSLAPTGPTDTQYF
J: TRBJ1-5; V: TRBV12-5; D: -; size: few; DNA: TGTGCTAGTGGTTTGGTACGTCAAGGTATGATTCAGCCCCAGCATTTT; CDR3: CASGLVRQGMIQPQHF
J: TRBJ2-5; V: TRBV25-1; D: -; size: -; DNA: TGTGCCAGCAGTGAATTTGGAGGGAAGGGGGGGAGGAAGACCCAGTACTTC; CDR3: CASSEFGGKGGRKTQYF